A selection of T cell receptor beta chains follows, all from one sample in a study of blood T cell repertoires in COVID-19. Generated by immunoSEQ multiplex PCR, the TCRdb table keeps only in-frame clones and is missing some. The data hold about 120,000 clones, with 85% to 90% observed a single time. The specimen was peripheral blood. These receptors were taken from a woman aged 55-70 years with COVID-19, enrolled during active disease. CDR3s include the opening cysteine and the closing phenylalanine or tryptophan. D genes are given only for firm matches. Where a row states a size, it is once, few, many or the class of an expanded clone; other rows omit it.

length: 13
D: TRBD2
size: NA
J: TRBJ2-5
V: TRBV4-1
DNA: TGCGCCAGCAGCCATTCTAGCGGAGAGACCCAGTACTTC
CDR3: CASSHSSGETQYF

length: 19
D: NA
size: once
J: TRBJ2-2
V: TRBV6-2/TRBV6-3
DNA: TGTGCCAGCAGTTACTCGATCTATATCGGGGGGCAGGGCACCGGGGAGCTGTTTTTT
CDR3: CASSYSIYIGGQGTGELFF

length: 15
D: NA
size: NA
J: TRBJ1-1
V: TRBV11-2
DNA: TGTGCCAGCAGCTTAGGACAGGTCGGTAGCACTGAAGCTTTCTTT
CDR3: CASSLGQVGSTEAFF

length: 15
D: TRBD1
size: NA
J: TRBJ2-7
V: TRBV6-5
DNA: TGTGCCAGCAGACACGGGACAGGGGGAACCTACGAGCAGTACTTC
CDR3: CASRHGTGGTYEQYF

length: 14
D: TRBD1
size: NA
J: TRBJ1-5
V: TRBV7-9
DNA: TGTGCCAGCAGCTTCATGACAGGGGATCAGCCCCAGCATTTT
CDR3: CASSFMTGDQPQHF

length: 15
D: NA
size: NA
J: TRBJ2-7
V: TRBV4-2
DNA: TGTGCCAGCAGCCGCAGTTCCGCCAGCTCCTACGAGCAGTACTTC
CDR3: CASSRSSASSYEQYF

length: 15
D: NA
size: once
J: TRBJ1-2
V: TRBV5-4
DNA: TGTGCCAGCAGGCCAGGGGACACTTTATCCTATGGCTACACCTTC
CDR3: CASRPGDTLSYGYTF

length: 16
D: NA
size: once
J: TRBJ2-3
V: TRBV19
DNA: TGTGCCAGTAGTATCCCCCGGACAAGAAATGCAGATACGCAGTATTTT
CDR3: CASSIPRTRNADTQYF

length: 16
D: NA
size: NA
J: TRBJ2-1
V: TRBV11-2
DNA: TGTGCCAGCAGCGCGCATGCGGGGAGCTCCTACAATGAGCAGTTCTTC
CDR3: CASSAHAGSSYNEQFF

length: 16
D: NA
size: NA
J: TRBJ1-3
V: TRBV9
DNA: TGTGCCAGCAGCATAGGGACTATACTCTCTGGAAACACCATATATTTT
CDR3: CASSIGTILSGNTIYF

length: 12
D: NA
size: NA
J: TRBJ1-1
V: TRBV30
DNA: TGTGCCTCGATGGGAGGGAGCACTGAAGCTTTCTTT
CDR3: CASMGGSTEAFF

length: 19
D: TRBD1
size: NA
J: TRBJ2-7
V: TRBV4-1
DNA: TGCGCCAGCAGCCAAGAAAGGATGAGAGCAGGACAGGAGACCTACGAGCAGTACTTC
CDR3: CASSQERMRAGQETYEQYF

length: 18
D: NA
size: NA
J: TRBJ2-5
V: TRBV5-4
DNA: TGTGCCAGCAGCTTGGCCGTCACTAGCAAGGTCGCCCAAGAGACCCAGTACTTC
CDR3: CASSLAVTSKVAQETQYF

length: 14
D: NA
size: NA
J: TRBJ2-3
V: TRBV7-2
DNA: TGTGCCAGCAGCCTAGATGGGGCGCGGGATACGCAGTATTTT
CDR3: CASSLDGARDTQYF

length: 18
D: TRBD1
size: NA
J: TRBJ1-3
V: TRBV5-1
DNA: TGCGCCAGCAGCTTGGAGGCGGGTTTGACAGGGGGCGAAAACACCATATATTTT
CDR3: CASSLEAGLTGGENTIYF

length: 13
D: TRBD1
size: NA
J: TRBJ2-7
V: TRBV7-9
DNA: TGTGCCAGCAGCCAGGGGGCTACCTACGAGCAGTACTTC
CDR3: CASSQGATYEQYF

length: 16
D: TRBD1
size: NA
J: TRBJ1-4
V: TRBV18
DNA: TGTGCCAGCTCGCGGACAGGGGTTGCAACTAATGAAAAACTGTTTTTT
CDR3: CASSRTGVATNEKLFF

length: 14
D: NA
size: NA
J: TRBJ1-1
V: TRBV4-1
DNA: TGCGCCAGCAGCCAAGTTTCGGGTAGGACTGAAGCTTTCTTT
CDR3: CASSQVSGRTEAFF

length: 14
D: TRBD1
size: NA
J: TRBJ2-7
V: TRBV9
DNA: TGTGCCAGCAGCCCTGGGACAGGACCCTACGAGCAGTACTTC
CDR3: CASSPGTGPYEQYF

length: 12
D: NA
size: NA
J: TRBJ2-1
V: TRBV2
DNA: TGTGCCAGCAGTGGAGCAGGTGGGCAGAAGTTCTTC
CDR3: CASSGAGGQKFF

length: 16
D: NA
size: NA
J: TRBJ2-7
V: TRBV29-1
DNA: TGCAGCGTTGTCCCTCGGTACGGACAGAAGGCCTACGAGCAGTACTTC
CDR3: CSVVPRYGQKAYEQYF

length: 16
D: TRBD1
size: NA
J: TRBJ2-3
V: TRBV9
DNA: TGTGCCAGCAGCCCTTGGACAGGGGGCGCGACAGATACGCAGTATTTT
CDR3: CASSPWTGGATDTQYF

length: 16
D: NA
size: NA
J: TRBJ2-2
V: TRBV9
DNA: TGTGCCAGCAGCGTATCTGGGGGCGAGGCGGCCGGGGAGCTGTTTTTT
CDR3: CASSVSGGEAAGELFF

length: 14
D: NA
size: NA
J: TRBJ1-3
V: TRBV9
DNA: TGTGCCAGCAGCCCAGGGGTGGATGGAAACACCATATATTTT
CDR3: CASSPGVDGNTIYF

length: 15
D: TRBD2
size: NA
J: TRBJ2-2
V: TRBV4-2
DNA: TGTGCCAGCAGCCAAGAGACTAGCCCCACCGGGGGGCTGTTTTTT
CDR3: CASSQETSPTGGLFF

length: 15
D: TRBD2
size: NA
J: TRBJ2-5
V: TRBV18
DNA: TGTGCCAGCTCACCACGGTCTAGCGGGGGGGAGACCCAGTACTTC
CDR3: CASSPRSSGGETQYF

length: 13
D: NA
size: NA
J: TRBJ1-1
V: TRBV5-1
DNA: TGCGCCAGCAGCTTGGCCTCGGGCACTGAAGCTTTCTTT
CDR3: CASSLASGTEAFF

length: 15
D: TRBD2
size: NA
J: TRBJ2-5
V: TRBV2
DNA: TGTGCCAGCAGGCGGGGGACGGGTAACCAAGAGACCCAGTACTTC
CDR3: CASRRGTGNQETQYF

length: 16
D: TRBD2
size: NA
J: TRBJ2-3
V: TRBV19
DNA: TGTGCCAGTAGTCCAAGACTAGCGGGGGGCACAGATACGCAGTATTTT
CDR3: CASSPRLAGGTDTQYF

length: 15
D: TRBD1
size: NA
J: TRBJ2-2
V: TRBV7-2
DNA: TGTGCCAGCAGCTTAATGGGACAGGGGACCGGGGAGCTGTTTTTT
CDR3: CASSLMGQGTGELFF

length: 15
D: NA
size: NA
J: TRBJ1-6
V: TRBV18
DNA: TGTGCCAGCTCACCACGGCAGGGAGGGAATTCACCCCTCCACTTT
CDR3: CASSPRQGGNSPLHF

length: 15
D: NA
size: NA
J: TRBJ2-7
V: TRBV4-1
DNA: TGCGCCAGCAGCCAAGGGATGCTAGCAGGGGTCGAGCAGTACTTC
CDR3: CASSQGMLAGVEQYF

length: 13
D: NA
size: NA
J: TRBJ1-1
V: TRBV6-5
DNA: TGTGCCAGCAGACAGACAGTGGGCACTGAAGCTTTCTTT
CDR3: CASRQTVGTEAFF

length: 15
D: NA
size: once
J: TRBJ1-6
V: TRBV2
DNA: TGTGCCAGCAGTCCCCTGGGCCAGGGGACTTCACCCCTCCACTTT
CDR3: CASSPLGQGTSPLHF

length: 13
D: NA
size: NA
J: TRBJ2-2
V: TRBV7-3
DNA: TGTGCCAGCAGCTCCCAGGGGACCGGGGAGCTGTTTTTT
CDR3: CASSSQGTGELFF

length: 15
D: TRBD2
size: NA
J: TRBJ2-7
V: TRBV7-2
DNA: TGTGCCAGCAGCCGGCCGGCAGCGGGGGATTACGAGCAGTACTTC
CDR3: CASSRPAAGDYEQYF

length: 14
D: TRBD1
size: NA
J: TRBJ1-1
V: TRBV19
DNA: TGTGCCAGTAGTAGAGACCGGGACAGCACTGAAGCTTTCTTT
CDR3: CASSRDRDSTEAFF

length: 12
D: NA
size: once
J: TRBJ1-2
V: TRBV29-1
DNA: TGCAGCGCGGATTATGCTAACTATGGCTACACCTTC
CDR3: CSADYANYGYTF

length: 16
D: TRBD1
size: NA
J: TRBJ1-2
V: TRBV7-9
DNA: TGTGCCAGCAGCTTAGCAGGGGGGACAGGGGCCTATGGCTACACCTTC
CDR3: CASSLAGGTGAYGYTF

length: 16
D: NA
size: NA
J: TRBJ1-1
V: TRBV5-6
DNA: TGTGCCAGCAGCTCGACCCGACCTCGACACTGGAACGAAGCTTTCTTT
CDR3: CASSSTRPRHWNEAFF

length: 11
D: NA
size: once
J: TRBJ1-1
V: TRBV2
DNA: TGTGCCAGCAGCCTGGGGGGGGAAGCTTTCTTT
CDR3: CASSLGGEAFF

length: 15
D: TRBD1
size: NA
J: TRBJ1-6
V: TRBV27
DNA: TGTGCCAGCAGCCTACCGGGACAGAATAATTCACCCCTCCACTTT
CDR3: CASSLPGQNNSPLHF

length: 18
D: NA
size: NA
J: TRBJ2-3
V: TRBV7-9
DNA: TGTGCCAGCAGCTTAGGTGGCCCCCAGGGCCCAAGCACAGATACGCAGTATTTT
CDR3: CASSLGGPQGPSTDTQYF

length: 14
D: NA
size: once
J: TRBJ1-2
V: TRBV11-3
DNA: TGTGCCAGCAGCTCGTGGGGGACTGACTATGGCTACACCTTC
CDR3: CASSSWGTDYGYTF

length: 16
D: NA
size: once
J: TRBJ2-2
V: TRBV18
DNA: TGTGCCAGCTCACGAAGACAAGATCCGAACACCGGGGAGCTGTTTTTT
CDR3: CASSRRQDPNTGELFF

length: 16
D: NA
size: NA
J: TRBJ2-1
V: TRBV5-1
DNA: TGCGCCAGCAGCCAGGAGGGCCGGAGCTCCTACAATGAGCAGTTCTTC
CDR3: CASSQEGRSSYNEQFF

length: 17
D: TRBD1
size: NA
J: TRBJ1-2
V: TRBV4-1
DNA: TGCGCCAGCAGCCTGGACGGACAGGGCCAATCCAGCTATGGCTACACCTTC
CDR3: CASSLDGQGQSSYGYTF

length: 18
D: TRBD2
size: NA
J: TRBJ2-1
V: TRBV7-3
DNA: TGTGCCAGCAGCTCAATGCCTTCGACTAGCGGGAGCTACAATGAGCAGTTCTTC
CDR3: CASSSMPSTSGSYNEQFF

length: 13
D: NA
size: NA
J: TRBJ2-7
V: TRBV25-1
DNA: TGTGCCAGCAGTCTGCGGACACAGGGCGAGCAGTACTTC
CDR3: CASSLRTQGEQYF

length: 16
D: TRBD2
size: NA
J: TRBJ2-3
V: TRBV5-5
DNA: TGTGCCAGCAGCTTGGAATCGGGGGGGCCAACAGATACGCAGTATTTT
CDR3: CASSLESGGPTDTQYF

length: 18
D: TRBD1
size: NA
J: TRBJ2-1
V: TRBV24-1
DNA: TGTGCCCCAGGGGGCAGGCTGGGAAGAAAGTCCGCGCGGGCTGAGCAGTTCTTC
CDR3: CAPGGRLGRKSARAEQFF